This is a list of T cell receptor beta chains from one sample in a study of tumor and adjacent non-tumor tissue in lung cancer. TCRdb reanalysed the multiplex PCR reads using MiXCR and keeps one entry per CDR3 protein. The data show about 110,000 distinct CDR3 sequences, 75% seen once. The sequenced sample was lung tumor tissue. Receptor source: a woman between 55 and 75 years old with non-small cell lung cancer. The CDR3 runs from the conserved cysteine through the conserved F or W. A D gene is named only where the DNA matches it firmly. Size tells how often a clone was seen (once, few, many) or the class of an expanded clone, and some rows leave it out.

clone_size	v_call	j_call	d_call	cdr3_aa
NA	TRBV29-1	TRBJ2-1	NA	CSVVEGRSSYNEQFF
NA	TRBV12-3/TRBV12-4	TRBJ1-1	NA	CASGLRNTEAFF
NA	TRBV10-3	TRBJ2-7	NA	CATSERGRDDEQYF
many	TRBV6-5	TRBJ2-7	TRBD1	CASSSPPTGVYEQYF
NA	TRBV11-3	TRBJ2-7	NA	CASSLDTGTYKQYF
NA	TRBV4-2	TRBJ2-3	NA	CTSSQIRLDATDTQYF
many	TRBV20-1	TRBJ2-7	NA	CSARDGQGGDEQYF
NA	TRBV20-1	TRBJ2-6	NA	CSAGGGEANVLTF
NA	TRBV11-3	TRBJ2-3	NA	CASSKRGTTDTQYF
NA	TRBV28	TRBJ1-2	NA	CASATNYGYTF